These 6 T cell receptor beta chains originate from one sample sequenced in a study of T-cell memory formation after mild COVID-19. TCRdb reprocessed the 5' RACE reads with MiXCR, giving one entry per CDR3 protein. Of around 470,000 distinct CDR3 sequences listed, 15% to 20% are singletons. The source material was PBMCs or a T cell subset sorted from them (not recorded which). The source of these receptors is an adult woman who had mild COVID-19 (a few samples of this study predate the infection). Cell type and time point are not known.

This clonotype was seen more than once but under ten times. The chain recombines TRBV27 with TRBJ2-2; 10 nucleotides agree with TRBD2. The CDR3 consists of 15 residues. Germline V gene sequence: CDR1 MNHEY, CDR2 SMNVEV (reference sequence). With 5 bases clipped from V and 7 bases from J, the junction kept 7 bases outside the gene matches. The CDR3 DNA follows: TGTGCCAGCAGTCTTCTAGCGGGGGAGGACGGGGAGCTGTTTTTT. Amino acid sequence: CASSLLAGEDGELFF.

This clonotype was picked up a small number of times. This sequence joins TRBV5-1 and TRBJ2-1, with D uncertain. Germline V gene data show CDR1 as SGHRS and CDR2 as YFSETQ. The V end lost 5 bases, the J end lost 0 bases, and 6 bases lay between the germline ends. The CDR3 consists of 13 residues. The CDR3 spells CASRQSSYNEQFF. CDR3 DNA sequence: TGCGCCAGCAGACAGAGCTCCTACAATGAGCAGTTCTTC.

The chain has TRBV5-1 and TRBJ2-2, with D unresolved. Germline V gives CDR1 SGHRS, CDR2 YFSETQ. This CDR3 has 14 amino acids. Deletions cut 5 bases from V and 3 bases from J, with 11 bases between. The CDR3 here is CASSARAHTGELFF. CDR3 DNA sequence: TGCGCCAGCAGTGCCCGAGCGCACACCGGGGAGCTGTTTTTT.

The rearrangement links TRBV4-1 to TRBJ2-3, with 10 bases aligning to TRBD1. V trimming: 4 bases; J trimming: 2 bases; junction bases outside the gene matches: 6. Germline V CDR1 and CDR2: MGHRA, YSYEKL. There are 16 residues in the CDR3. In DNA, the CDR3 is TGCGCCAGCAGCCGAGCAGGGACAGGGGTCACAGATACGCAGTATTTT. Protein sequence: CASSRAGTGVTDTQYF.

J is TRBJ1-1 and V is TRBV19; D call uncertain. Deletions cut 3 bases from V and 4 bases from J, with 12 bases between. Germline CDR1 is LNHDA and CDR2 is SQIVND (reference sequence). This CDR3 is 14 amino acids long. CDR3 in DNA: TGTGCCAGTAGTATTTGGGGAAGAGGCACTGAAGCTTTCTTT. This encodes CASSIWGRGTEAFF.

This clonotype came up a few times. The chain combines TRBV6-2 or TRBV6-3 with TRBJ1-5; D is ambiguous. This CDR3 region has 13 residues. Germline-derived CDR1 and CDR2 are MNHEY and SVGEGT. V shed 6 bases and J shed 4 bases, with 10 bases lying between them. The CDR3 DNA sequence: TGTGCCAGCAGAATGGGTTTTAATCAGCCCCAGCATTTT. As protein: CASRMGFNQPQHF.